Sequencing of this T cell receptor beta chain was carried out in a study of shared clonotypes between healthy human individuals. Study-wide results and limits: Genetic and exposure-history diversity was limited by the few donors.

A remark on this clone: Its cognate antigen is unknown.

Sequencing was performed with immunoSEQ multiplex PCR; in TCRdb, only in-frame clones are kept and a portion is missing. The repertoire holds 450,000 to 600,000 clones, about four fifths seen once, with 10% to 15% in the top ten. CDR1 is MDHEN and CDR2 is SYDVKM in the germline V gene. CDR3 length equals 12 residues. V was clipped by 5 bases and J by 3 bases, with 6 bases between them. The chain uses TRBV28 and TRBJ2-3; D uncertain. Sequenced: PBMCs. The origin of this receptor is a middle-aged woman in good health. Some clones in this sample may be carry-over from other donors' samples. CDR3 in DNA: TGTGCCAGCAGTACCGCGACAGATACGCAGTATTTT. Amino acid sequence: CASSTATDTQYF.